This T cell receptor beta chain was recovered during a study of cytomegalovirus exposure and HLA in healthy donors. CDR1 and CDR2 (germline): SEHNR, FQNEAQ (reference sequence). The CDR3 sequence is 15 residues long. V was pared by 7 bases and J by 4 bases, with 19 bases between. 60 Vbeta and 13 Jbeta primers were used in PCR. Original analysis: The count from a later analysis was some 83 million unique TCR beta chains, some 12 million of them shared. Measured with immunoSEQ multiplex PCR; TCRdb has only the in-frame clones, and not every one. That table is the source of V, J and clone size, and D and trimming were worked out from the DNA. The data show approximately 100,000 clones, with more than 65% seen just once and about 1.1% held by the top ten. Findings and limits, study-wide: The dataset shows that most TCR sequences were rare, while some public TCRs occurred in many donors. TRBV6-2, TRBV6-3 and other indistinguishable V segments were excluded. Clonal expansion, a later analysis showed, was greater in HLA-associated TCR beta chains than in equally common others.

Concerning this clone itself: Its target is not known.

This clonotype originated in a woman aged 18-29 years in good health and CMV-seronegative. The chain couples TRBV7-9 to TRBJ2-5, with D possibly TRBD2 on 6 matching bases. Material: PBMCs. This CDR3 is CASTPLGGGRETQYF. The CDR3 DNA reads as TGTGCCAGCACCCCACTGGGGGGAGGCCGAGAGACCCAGTACTTC.